These 29 T cell receptor beta chains were all obtained from the same sample, sequenced in a study of shared clonotypes between healthy human individuals. The data were produced by immunoSEQ multiplex PCR, yet TCRdb's version contains in-frame clones alone and is incomplete. There are approximately 330,000 clones in the sample; less than 85% occur only once, and 10% lies in the top ten. Material for sequencing was memory CD4+ T cells sorted from blood. Subset specified: CD45RA-negative fraction. These receptors were obtained from a man aged 25-40 years in good health.

This chain connects TRBV6-1 to TRBJ1-2; D is perhaps TRBD1 (5 bases). The germline V and J ends were trimmed by 4 bases and 4 bases, with 10 bases remaining between them. Germline V gene data show CDR1 as MNHNS and CDR2 as SASEGT. CDR3 length: 13 amino acids. CDR3 bases: TGTGCCAGCAGTGTCCGCGGGGGCTATGGCTACACCTTC. Its translation is CASSVRGGYGYTF.

The CDR3 DNA follows: TGTGCCAGCAGTTCTCAGAGTCGACGGAGCTCCTACGAGCAGTACTTC. It codes for CASSSQSRRSSYEQYF. The gene calls are TRBV2 and TRBJ2-7; no definite D call. CDR3 length equals 16 residues. Trimming removed 5 bases from V and 0 bases from J, with 17 bases in between. Germline loops: CDR1 SNHLY, CDR2 FYNNEI. Looking up the rest from reference TRBV2 and TRBJ2-7 gives the full variable domain: EPEVTQTPSHQVTQMGQEVILRCVPISNHLYFYWYRQILGQKVEFLVSFYNNEISEKSEIFDDQFSVERPDGSNFTLKIRSTKLEDSAMYFCASSSQSRRSSYEQYFGPGTRLTVT.

This clone was counted between two and nine times. The chain employs TRBV28 and TRBJ1-4, with D tentatively TRBD1 (6 bases). V lost 7 bases and J 7 bases, leaving 13 bases between the germline ends. This CDR3 is 13 amino acids long. The V gene's germline CDR1 is MDHEN and CDR2 SYDVKM. The CDR3 coding sequence is TGTGCCAGCACGTCACAGGGACGTGAAAAACTGTTTTTT. Translating gives CASTSQGREKLFF.

The V call is TRBV4-3, the J call TRBJ1-2; the D is unclear. This CDR3 is 13 amino acids long. Per the germline V gene, CDR1 is LGHNA and CDR2 is YSLEER. Deletions cut 0 bases from V and 7 bases from J, with 9 bases between. The CDR3 loop is CASSQEAGSGYTF. The CDR3 nucleotides are TGCGCCAGCAGCCAAGAAGCGGGATCTGGCTACACCTTC.

The chain couples TRBV7-8 to TRBJ2-2; 12 nucleotides match TRBD2. CDR3 size: 15 residues. V shed 3 bases, J shed 5 bases, and the junction held 1 base outside the gene matches. Germline V gene sequence: CDR1 SGHVS, CDR2 FQNEAQ. The chain's CDR3 is CASSFGLAGTGELFF. CDR3 DNA: TGTGCCAGCAGCTTTGGACTAGCGGGGACCGGGGAGCTGTTTTTT.

The V gene is TRBV4-1, the J gene TRBJ2-7; D possibly corresponds to TRBD2 (5 bases). Germline-derived CDR1 and CDR2 are MGHRA and YSYEKL. The CDR3 is 15 amino acids. V lost 0 bases to trimming and J lost 7 bases, with 16 bases between them. DNA of the CDR3: TGCGCCAGCAGCCAAGATCTAGCCCCGTCGGGTGAGCAGTACTTC. Its translation is CASSQDLAPSGEQYF.

Many counts were recorded for this clone. This sequence joins TRBV30 and TRBJ1-5; D might be TRBD1 (6 bases). The CDR3 spans 16 residues. Germline CDR1 reads GTSNPN; CDR2 reads SVGIG (reference sequence). Trimming took 6 bases from V and 0 from J, leaving 18 bases between them. In nucleotides, the CDR3 is TGTGCCTGCTCACCCGGGGGGGGCAATAGCAATCAGCCCCAGCATTTT. Encoded protein: CACSPGGGNSNQPQHF.

This clone occurred a few times. This chain links TRBV19 with TRBJ2-6; D assignment may be TRBD1 or TRBD2 (6 bases each). Per germline, CDR1 LNHDA and CDR2 SQIVND (reference sequence). Trimming shortened V by 6 bases and J by 3 bases, and 18 bases separated the two germline ends. There are 17 residues in the CDR3. The chain's CDR3 is CASRPPPGGGGANVLTF. The CDR3 DNA sequence: TGTGCCAGTAGACCCCCCCCCGGGGGCGGTGGGGCCAACGTCCTGACTTTC.

The chain has TRBV29-1 and TRBJ1-2, with TRBD1 matching 9 bases. The CDR3 loop spans 14 amino acids. V lost 6 bases, J lost 3 bases, and 8 bases stayed unmatched. From germline, CDR1 is SQVTM and CDR2 ANQGSEA. The CDR3 bases are TGCAGCGTAGGCGGACAGGGGTCGCACTATGGCTACACCTTC. This codes for CSVGGQGSHYGYTF.

This clone is a singleton in its sample. This sequence joins TRBV6-1 and TRBJ1-1; D is undetermined. Germline assignment: CDR1 MNHNS and CDR2 SASEGT. The CDR3 is made up of 14 amino acids. Trimming removed 8 bases from V and 3 bases from J, with 16 bases in between. The CDR3 nucleotides read TGTGCCAGCGGTCAGGTCCGCTTATACACTGAAGCTTTCTTT. Residues: CASGQVRLYTEAFF.

This clone has a single count. V and J are TRBV10-3 and TRBJ1-3; 8 nucleotides line up with TRBD1. V was pared by 6 bases and J by 2 bases, with 3 bases of the junction left unmatched. This CDR3 spans 14 amino acids. Germline CDR1 ENHRY, CDR2 SYGVKD. CDR3 in amino acids: CAISPQGAGNTIYF. In nucleotides, the CDR3 is TGTGCCATCAGCCCACAGGGGGCTGGAAACACCATATATTTT.

This clone was counted between two and nine times. The chain employs TRBV18 and TRBJ2-3, with 7 bases matching TRBD2. Germline V gives CDR1 KGHSH, CDR2 LQKENI. The trim removed 6 bases at V and 4 bases at J, leaving 13 bases unmatched. This CDR3 is built from 16 residues. The CDR3 sequence: CASSDRGGTRADTQYF. The DNA for the CDR3 is TGTGCCAGCTCCGACCGGGGAGGGACCCGCGCAGATACGCAGTATTTT.

The genes are TRBV29-1 and TRBJ2-2; D remains unclear. V was cut by 6 bases and J by 0 bases, with 11 bases left in between. Germline lookup yields CDR1 SQVTM and CDR2 ANQGSEA. This CDR3 has 14 amino acids. The CDR3 loop reads CSVTLHTNTGELFF. For the CDR3, the DNA is TGCAGCGTAACGCTGCATACGAACACCGGGGAGCTGTTTTTT.

This clone has only one observation. This sequence joins TRBV29-1 and TRBJ2-1, with D possibly being TRBD2 (6 bases). V was shortened by 5 bases and J by 12 bases, with 23 bases between the two germline ends. CDR1 SQVTM and CDR2 ANQGSEA come from the germline V gene. The CDR3 spans 14 residues. In nucleotides, the CDR3 is TGCAGCGTTCGAAGGAGGGCGCCGGGGTTTGGGCAGTTCTTC. Translating it yields CSVRRRAPGFGQFF.

The genes are TRBV5-6 and TRBJ1-2, with D hard to call. The V gene's germline CDR1 is SGHDT and CDR2 YYEEEE. The CDR3 length is 12 residues. Trimming stripped 4 bases from V and 8 bases from J, with 12 bases between. As DNA, the CDR3 is TGTGCCAGCAGCCAGTCGGGAGGAGGCTACACCTTC. This encodes CASSQSGGGYTF.

The chain combines TRBV23-1 with TRBJ1-4; 7 bases align to TRBD1. TRBV23-1 is noted as an ORF with a role that remains uncertain. The ends lost 6 bases at V and 0 bases at J; junction bases unmatched: 10. The CDR3 has 17 residues. The CDR3 DNA is TGCGCCAGCAGAGAAGACAGGGAGAGAGCAACTAATGAAAAACTGTTTTTT. It encodes CASREDRERATNEKLFF.

The chain combines TRBV7-3 with TRBJ2-1, with TRBD2 identical over 11 bases. Germline assignment: CDR1 SGHTA and CDR2 FQGTGA. The CDR3 is 13 residues long. The CDR3 loop is CASGLAAYNEQFF. CDR3 coding DNA: TGTGCTTCGGGACTAGCGGCATACAATGAGCAGTTCTTC. Based on the CDR3 plus reference TRBV7-3 and TRBJ2-1, the full variable domain is GAGVSQTPSNKVTEKGKYVELRCDPISGHTALYWYRQSLGQGPEFLIYFQGTGAADDSGLPNDRFFAVRPEGSVSTLKIQRTERGDSAVYLCASGLAAYNEQFFGPGTRLTVL.

V and J are TRBV6-1 and TRBJ1-2, with a possible D match to TRBD1 (6 bases). V gave up 4 bases and J gave up 3 bases, with 21 bases separating them. This CDR3 has 17 amino acids. CDR1 MNHNS and CDR2 SASEGT come from the germline V gene. CDR3 in amino acids: CASSAGGARGHHYGYTF. The CDR3, as DNA: TGTGCCAGCAGTGCTGGGGGGGCACGGGGCCATCACTATGGCTACACCTTC.

V usage is TRBV5-1 and J usage is TRBJ2-1; TRBD2 matches 11 bases. Unmatched junction bases numbered 6, after V lost 0 bases and J lost 7 bases. The CDR3 sequence is 16 residues long. Germline assignment: CDR1 SGHRS and CDR2 YFSETQ. CDR3 amino acids: CASSLVVGLAGNEQFF. In nucleotides, the CDR3 is TGCGCCAGCAGCTTGGTGGTCGGACTAGCGGGTAATGAGCAGTTCTTC. Full variable domain (rest looked up from reference TRBV5-1 and TRBJ2-1): KAGVTQTPRYLIKTRGQQVTLSCSPISGHRSVSWYQQTPGQGLQFLFEYFSETQRNKGNFPGRFSGRQFSNSRSEMNVSTLELGDSALYLCASSLVVGLAGNEQFFGPGTRLTVL.

V gene TRBV7-3 combines with J gene TRBJ2-1; 13 positions agree with TRBD2. This CDR3 spans 16 amino acids. CDR1 is SGHTA, CDR2 FQGTGA, per germline. J lost 9 bases, V lost 2 bases, and 7 bases had no gene match. The CDR3 nucleotides read TGTGCCAGCAGCTTACAAGGACTAGCGGGAGTTGCTGAGCAGTTCTTC. It translates to CASSLQGLAGVAEQFF.

The V and J genes are TRBV11-2 and TRBJ2-7, with a tentative D call TRBD2 (6 bases). Germline V gene data show CDR1 as SGHAT and CDR2 as FQNNGV. This CDR3 region has 15 residues. V dropped 5 bases and J dropped 6 bases, with 20 bases sitting between them. The CDR3 sequence: CASSAPGLPPSEQYF. CDR3 DNA: TGTGCCAGCAGCGCACCGGGACTCCCACCTAGCGAGCAGTACTTC.

This clone has just a few counts. V usage is TRBV5-4 and J usage is TRBJ1-4; D might be TRBD1 (6 bases). This CDR3 has 15 residues. Trimming took off 4 bases at V and 4 bases at J, with 14 bases between the two ends. CDR1 and CDR2 from the germline V gene are SGHNT and YYREEE (reference sequence). The CDR3 here is CASSRRTDGNEKLFF. In DNA form, the CDR3 reads TGTGCCAGCAGCCGGCGGACAGATGGTAATGAAAAACTGTTTTTT.

In nucleotides, the CDR3 is TGCGCCAGCAGCTCGGGACTAGCGGGACGGTCAGATACGCAGTATTTT. Protein product: CASSSGLAGRSDTQYF. The V gene is TRBV5-1, the J gene TRBJ2-3, with 13 bases lining up with TRBD2. CDR3 length: 16 amino acids. V dropped 3 bases and J dropped 4; count of bases not matched to a gene: 5. Germline V gene lookup returns CDR1 SGHRS and CDR2 YFSETQ.

This clone was picked up a small number of times. The V call is TRBV12-5, the J call TRBJ2-2; D is undetermined. CDR1 and CDR2 (germline): LGHNT, FRNRAP. CDR3 size: 14 residues. V dropped 1 base and J dropped 6 bases, with 9 bases sitting between them. As DNA, the CDR3 is TGTGCTAGTGGTTTGGGCTCCCTCCCCGGGGAGCTGTTTTTT. Protein: CASGLGSLPGELFF.

The rearrangement joins TRBV5-1 to TRBJ2-6, with D possibly matching TRBD1 (5 bases). This CDR3 region has 19 residues. The V and J ends lost 5 bases and 0 bases respectively, with 21 bases between them. CDR1 is SGHRS, CDR2 YFSETQ, per germline. CDR3 region: CASSGFAGLRDSGANVLTF. CDR3 coding DNA: TGCGCCAGCAGTGGTTTTGCAGGGCTTCGTGACTCTGGGGCCAACGTCCTGACTTTC.

V and J are TRBV7-9 and TRBJ1-1; TRBD1 is a possible D gene (5 bases). Germline CDR1 and CDR2: SEHNR and FQNEAQ (reference sequence). The V gene lost 5 bases and the J gene lost 1 base, with 14 bases spanning the gap. The CDR3 runs 15 residues. DNA of the CDR3: TGTGCCAGCAGCCCCCCCCGGGGGGGGAACACTGAAGCTTTCTTT. Translating it yields CASSPPRGGNTEAFF.

This clone showed up just once. The chain combines TRBV5-4 with TRBJ2-7; D tentatively fits TRBD1 or TRBD2 (5 bases each). CDR3 length: 13 residues. CDR1 SGHNT and CDR2 YYREEE come from the germline V gene (reference sequence). Trimming left V 4 bases short and J 6 bases short, with 14 bases between. The DNA for the CDR3 is TGTGCCAGCAGCGGCCGGGACCCGCTCGAGCAGTACTTC. Translated: CASSGRDPLEQYF. The whole variable domain, filled in from reference TRBV5-4 and TRBJ2-7, reads ETGVTQSPTHLIKTRGQQVTLRCSSQSGHNTVSWYQQALGQGPQFIFQYYREEENGRGNFPPRFSGLQFPNYSSELNVNALELDDSALYLCASSGRDPLEQYFGPGTRLTVT.

The chain joins TRBV5-4 to TRBJ2-1, with 7 bases matching TRBD2. The V gene end was trimmed by 4 bases and the J gene end by 7 bases; junction bases not matched to a gene: 14. Germline loops: CDR1 SGHNT, CDR2 YYREEE (reference sequence). The CDR3 sequence is 16 residues long. The CDR3 reads CASSPAYAAGKNEQFF. The CDR3 DNA follows: TGTGCCAGCAGCCCCGCTTATGCAGCGGGAAAGAATGAGCAGTTCTTC.

This chain uses TRBV5-1 with TRBJ1-2; no clear D. From germline, CDR1 is SGHRS and CDR2 YFSETQ. The CDR3 totals 15 residues. Trimming cost V 1 base and J 4 bases, with 14 bases left between them. CDR3: CASSLNGRSGYGYTF. The CDR3 DNA reads as TGCGCCAGCAGCTTGAACGGTCGGTCGGGCTATGGCTACACCTTC.